Each of the 25 T cell receptor beta chains below was sequenced from the same sample in a study of OX40 agonist ivuxolimab in advanced cancers. Produced via immunoSEQ multiplex PCR; TCRdb's table is partial and in-frame only. Among some 50,000 clones listed, over 90% were seen once. Material: CD4+ or CD8+ T cells sorted from blood, obtained in a trial of the OX40 agonist ivuxolimab. Source of these receptors: an adult with an advanced solid tumor such as melanoma, head and neck, liver or kidney cancer.

The chain recombines TRBV9 with TRBJ2-7; D may be TRBD2 (5 bases). This CDR3 comprises 15 residues. CDR1 SGDLS and CDR2 YYNGEE come from the germline V gene. The ends were cut back, 4 bases at V and 4 bases at J, with 18 bases in the middle. In DNA form, the CDR3 reads TGTGCCAGCAGCACTGGGGTGGGAGCTAGATACGAGCAGTACTTC. It translates to CASSTGVGARYEQYF. Variable domain in full (rest from reference TRBV9 and TRBJ2-7): DSGVTQTPKHLITATGQRVTLRCSPRSGDLSVYWYQQSLDQGLQFLIQYYNGEERAKGNILERFSAQQFPDLHSELNLSSLELGDSALYFCASSTGVGARYEQYFGPGTRLTVT.

The chain employs TRBV27 and TRBJ1-5; tentatively, D is TRBD1 (6 bases). Trimming cost V 4 bases and J 7 bases, with 8 bases left between them. Germline V gene sequence: CDR1 MNHEY, CDR2 SMNVEV (reference sequence). CDR3 size: 12 residues. In DNA, the CDR3 is TGTGCCAGCAGTTCACAGGGACAGCCCCAGCATTTT. It translates to CASSSQGQPQHF.

CDR3 sequence: CASSTGQGFSYEQYF. The CDR3 DNA follows: TGTGCCAGTAGTACGGGACAGGGTTTCTCCTACGAGCAGTACTTC. This chain links TRBV19 with TRBJ2-7; 9 nucleotides align to TRBD1. J was trimmed by 0 bases and V by 4 bases; bases with no gene match: 4. The CDR3 is 15 residues long. Germline V lookup: CDR1 LNHDA, CDR2 SQIVND (reference sequence). The full variable domain, in which reference TRBV19 and TRBJ2-7 provide the parts outside the CDR3, is DGGITQSPKYLFRKEGQNVTLSCEQNLNHDAMYWYRQDPGQGLRLIYYSQIVNDFQKGDIAEGYSVSREKKESFPLTVTSAQKNPTAFYLCASSTGQGFSYEQYFGPGTRLTVT.

The chain employs TRBV12-5 and TRBJ1-2, with a possible D match to TRBD1 (5 bases). The V gene's germline CDR1 is LGHNT and CDR2 FRNRAP. V was clipped by 3 bases and J by 6 bases, with 17 bases between them. This CDR3 has 15 amino acids. This CDR3 is CASGFGTADPNGYTF. As DNA, the CDR3 is TGTGCTAGTGGTTTCGGGACTGCGGATCCCAATGGCTACACCTTC.

The chain has TRBV30 and TRBJ2-3; D is possibly TRBD1 or TRBD2 (5 bases each). The CDR3 is 16 residues long. V was cut by 1 base and J by 1 base, with 15 bases left in between. Germline values: CDR1 GTSNPN, CDR2 SVGIG (reference sequence). CDR3 loop: CAWSGHPGPRTDTQYF. The CDR3 DNA follows: TGTGCCTGGAGTGGTCACCCGGGACCCCGCACAGATACGCAGTATTTT.

About this clone itself: The junction departs from germline at one end; a sequencing error may be responsible. The chain couples TRBV7-7 to TRBJ2-7; 7 nucleotides line up with TRBD1. CDR1 is SSHAT and CDR2 is FNYEAQ in the germline V gene (reference sequence). The length of the CDR3 is 19 residues. The CDR3 reads CASSLRPLRLGTDSYEQYF. Written as DNA, the CDR3 is TGTGCTAGCAGCTTAAGACCCCTTAGATTGGGGACAGACTCCTACGAGCAGTACTTC.

J is TRBJ2-4 and V is TRBV6-6; 7 nucleotides agree with TRBD2. Trimming removed 0 bases from V and 8 bases from J; junction bases left unmatched: 4. The CDR3 spans 14 residues. In germline, CDR1 is MNHNY, CDR2 SVGAGI (reference sequence). The CDR3 nucleotides read TGTGCCAGCAGTTACTCTCGCGGGAGTGACATTCAGTACTTC. This sequence encodes CASSYSRGSDIQYF.

The gene calls are TRBV27 and TRBJ1-2; 7 nucleotides agree with TRBD1. Germline loops: CDR1 MNHEY, CDR2 SMNVEV (reference sequence). With V trimmed by 0 bases and J by 5 bases, 12 bases remained unmatched. This CDR3 comprises 17 residues. The CDR3 is CASSLSGTDPPRYGYTF. The CDR3 coding sequence is TGTGCCAGCAGTTTATCGGGGACAGACCCCCCGCGGTATGGCTACACCTTC.

CDR3 residues: CASSLGSYNSPLHF. In DNA form, the CDR3 reads TGTGCCAGCAGCTTAGGCTCCTATAATTCACCCCTCCACTTT. This sequence joins TRBV7-9 and TRBJ1-6; no clear D gene. Per germline, CDR1 SEHNR and CDR2 FQNEAQ (reference sequence). This CDR3 has 14 amino acids. Trimming took 1 base from V and 0 from J, leaving 1 base between them.

This rearrangement joins TRBV6-5 to TRBJ2-2; weak D call: TRBD2 (6 bases). This CDR3 region has 14 residues. The germline V gene has CDR1 MNHEY and CDR2 SVGAGI. V was trimmed by 4 bases and J by 4 bases, leaving 10 bases between them. CDR3 nucleotides: TGTGCCAGCAGTTGGGGGGTACTCACCGGGGAGCTGTTTTTT. It yields the protein CASSWGVLTGELFF.

This clone is a singleton in its sample. The chain recombines TRBV27 with TRBJ1-5; D gene ambiguous. From germline, CDR1 is MNHEY and CDR2 SMNVEV (reference sequence). Trimming took 6 bases from V and 1 from J, leaving 19 bases between them. CDR3 size: 17 residues. CDR3 nucleotide sequence: TGTGCCAGCAGACAACTAGGCGGGTCAGAGAGCAATCAGCCCCAGCATTTT. As protein: CASRQLGGSESNQPQHF.

The CDR3: CASNLAPSSYNEQFF. The CDR3 DNA follows: TGTGCCAGCAACTTGGCGCCCAGCTCCTACAATGAGCAGTTCTTC. The rearrangement joins TRBV6-6 to TRBJ2-1; D call uncertain. Germline V gene sequence: CDR1 MNHNY, CDR2 SVGAGI (reference sequence). The CDR3 loop spans 15 amino acids. V lost 7 bases and J lost 0, with 13 bases in between.

The genes are TRBV4-2 and TRBJ1-6; 9 bases agree with TRBD1. Germline V lookup: CDR1 LGHNA, CDR2 YNFKEQ. The CDR3 is made up of 16 amino acids. V trimming: 5 bases; J trimming: 5 bases; junction bases outside the gene matches: 7. CDR3 coding DNA: TGTGCCAGCAGCTGGACAGGGGTGGGGGATAATTCACCCCTCCACTTT. Translated, it gives CASSWTGVGDNSPLHF.

V is TRBV28 and J is TRBJ2-7; D remains unclear. CDR1 and CDR2 from the germline V gene are MDHEN and SYDVKM. V lost 6 bases and J lost 0, with 15 bases in between. This CDR3 spans 15 amino acids. CDR3 sequence: CASSPGPISSYEQYF. The CDR3, as DNA: TGTGCCAGCAGCCCCGGGCCTATCAGCTCCTACGAGCAGTACTTC.

V gene TRBV5-6 combines with J gene TRBJ1-1; D not certain. The germline V gene has CDR1 SGHDT and CDR2 YYEEEE. Deletions cut 0 bases from V and 8 bases from J, with 11 bases between. The CDR3 has 13 residues. The CDR3, as DNA: TGTGCCAGCAGCTTGGGGCCTTCTTTAGAAGCTTTCTTT. Protein sequence: CASSLGPSLEAFF.

The genes are TRBV2 and TRBJ1-2; TRBD1 aligns across 8 bases. Germline CDR1 is SNHLY and CDR2 is FYNNEI. The CDR3 length is 16 residues. With V trimmed by 5 bases and J by 4 bases, 12 bases remained unmatched. The CDR3 nucleotides read TGTGCCAGCAGTTTAGCCCTCAGGGGGCGTATCTATGGCTACACCTTC. Amino acid sequence: CASSLALRGRIYGYTF. Full variable domain (missing parts from reference TRBV2 and TRBJ1-2): EPEVTQTPSHQVTQMGQEVILRCVPISNHLYFYWYRQILGQKVEFLVSFYNNEISEKSEIFDDQFSVERPDGSNFTLKIRSTKLEDSAMYFCASSLALRGRIYGYTFGSGTRLTVV.

The chain couples TRBV7-6 to TRBJ2-7; a weak D match, TRBD1 (6 bases). The CDR3 is made up of 13 amino acids. Germline lookup yields CDR1 SGHVS and CDR2 FNYEAQ. The ends were cut back, 5 bases at V and 3 bases at J, with 11 bases in the middle. Here the CDR3 DNA reads TGTGCCAGCAGCGTGTCACAGGGCTACGAGCAGTACTTC. Amino acids: CASSVSQGYEQYF.

The chain is built from TRBV6-4 and TRBJ1-6; no definite D call. V was clipped by 4 bases and J by 5 bases, with 9 bases between them. Germline lookup yields CDR1 MRHNA and CDR2 SNTAGT. The CDR3 spans 14 residues. The CDR3 is CASSVTANNSPLHF. In nucleotides, the CDR3 is TGTGCCAGCAGTGTCACAGCAAATAATTCACCCCTCCACTTT.

This clone was seen just once. The chain is built from TRBV27 and TRBJ2-5, with unresolved D. The CDR3 loop spans 13 amino acids. V gave up 2 bases and J gave up 5 bases, with 9 bases separating them. Germline assignment: CDR1 MNHEY and CDR2 SMNVEV (reference sequence). The CDR3 protein is CASSLRLGETQYF. DNA for the CDR3: TGTGCCAGCAGTTTACGTTTGGGGGAGACCCAGTACTTC.

The chain carries TRBV7-2 and TRBJ1-2; TRBD1 aligns across 7 bases. The CDR3 length is 18 residues. CDR1 is SGHTA, CDR2 FQGNSA, per germline. V trimming: 3 bases; J trimming: 4 bases; junction bases outside the gene matches: 17. Here the CDR3 reads CASSFSSYSDRALYGYTF. As DNA, the CDR3 is TGTGCCAGCAGCTTCTCATCATACTCCGACAGGGCCCTCTATGGCTACACCTTC.

The chain has TRBV19 and TRBJ1-1; D call uncertain. CDR1 and CDR2 from the germline V gene are LNHDA and SQIVND (reference sequence). This CDR3 comprises 15 residues. Trimming stripped 2 bases from V and 2 bases from J, with 12 bases between. This chain's CDR3 is CASSISDGPNTEAFF. CDR3 DNA: TGTGCCAGTAGTATAAGCGACGGCCCCAACACTGAAGCTTTCTTT. Full variable domain (outside the CDR3, taken from reference TRBV19 and TRBJ1-1): DGGITQSPKYLFRKEGQNVTLSCEQNLNHDAMYWYRQDPGQGLRLIYYSQIVNDFQKGDIAEGYSVSREKKESFPLTVTSAQKNPTAFYLCASSISDGPNTEAFFGQGTRLTVV.

This chain connects TRBV7-9 to TRBJ2-7, with 10 bases fitting TRBD2. With 3 bases clipped from V and 5 bases from J, the junction kept 4 bases outside the gene matches. The CDR3 spans 14 residues. The germline gives CDR1 SEHNR, CDR2 FQNEAQ (reference sequence). The CDR3 spells CASSLGSGRNEQYF. The CDR3 DNA sequence: TGTGCCAGCAGCTTGGGTAGCGGGAGGAACGAGCAGTACTTC.

This chain links TRBV11-2 with TRBJ1-1, with D hard to call. Germline V lookup: CDR1 SGHAT, CDR2 FQNNGV. Trimming took 5 bases from V and 4 from J, leaving 14 bases between them. CDR3 size: 14 residues. CDR3 loop: CASSPEFMGTEAFF. CDR3 sequence (DNA): TGTGCCAGCAGCCCAGAATTCATGGGCACTGAAGCTTTCTTT.

This clone has only one observation. The chain combines TRBV6-6 with TRBJ2-7, with a weak D call TRBD2 (7 bases). The CDR3 contains 12 residues. From germline, CDR1 is MNHNY and CDR2 SVGAGI (reference sequence). Between the trimmed V and J ends, which lost 5 bases and 9 bases, there was a span of 14 bases. The chain's CDR3 is CASSALRGGQYF. In nucleotides, the CDR3 is TGTGCCAGCAGTGCCTTAAGGGGGGGGCAGTACTTC.

The rearrangement joins TRBV7-9 to TRBJ2-3, with 8 nucleotides matching TRBD2. Trimming removed 3 bases from V and 15 bases from J; junction bases left unmatched: 8. Germline assignment: CDR1 SEHNR and CDR2 FQNEAQ (reference sequence). CDR3 length: 12 residues. This CDR3 is CASSFYQRESYF. CDR3 coding DNA: TGTGCCAGCAGCTTTTACCAGCGGGAGTCTTATTTT.